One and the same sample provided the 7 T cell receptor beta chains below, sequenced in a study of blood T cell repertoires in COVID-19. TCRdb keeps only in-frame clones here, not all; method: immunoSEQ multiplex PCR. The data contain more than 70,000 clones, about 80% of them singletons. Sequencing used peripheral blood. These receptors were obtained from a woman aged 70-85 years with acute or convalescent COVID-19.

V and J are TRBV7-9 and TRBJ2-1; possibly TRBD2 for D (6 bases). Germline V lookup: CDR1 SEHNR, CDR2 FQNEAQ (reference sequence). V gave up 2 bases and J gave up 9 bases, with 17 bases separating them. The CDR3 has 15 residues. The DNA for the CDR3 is TGTGCCAGCAGCTTATTCCAGCCGGGAGTTGGTGAGCAGTTCTTC. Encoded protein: CASSLFQPGVGEQFF.

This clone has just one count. The CDR3 DNA sequence: TGCAGTGCTCCCCTTCCGGGGGAGCAGTACTTC. Amino acid sequence: CSAPLPGEQYF. The J gene is TRBJ2-7, the V gene TRBV20-1; TRBD2 is a possible D gene (5 bases). Trimming took 5 bases from V and 7 from J, leaving 12 bases between them. The CDR3 is 11 amino acids. Germline V gene sequence: CDR1 DFQATT, CDR2 SNEGSKA (reference sequence).

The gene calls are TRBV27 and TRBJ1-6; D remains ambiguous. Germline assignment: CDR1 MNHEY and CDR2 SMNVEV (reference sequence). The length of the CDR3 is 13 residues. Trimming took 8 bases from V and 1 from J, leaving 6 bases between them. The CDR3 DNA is TGTGCCAGCCGGGAATCCTATAATTCACCCCTCCACTTT. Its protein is CASRESYNSPLHF.

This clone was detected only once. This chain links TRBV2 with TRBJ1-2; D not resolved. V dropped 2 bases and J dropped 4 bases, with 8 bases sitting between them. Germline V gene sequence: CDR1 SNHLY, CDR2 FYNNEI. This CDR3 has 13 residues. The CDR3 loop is CASSELASYGYTF. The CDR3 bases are TGTGCCAGCAGTGAATTGGCCTCCTATGGCTACACCTTC. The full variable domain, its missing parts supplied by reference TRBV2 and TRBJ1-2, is EPEVTQTPSHQVTQMGQEVILRCVPISNHLYFYWYRQILGQKVEFLVSFYNNEISEKSEIFDDQFSVERPDGSNFTLKIRSTKLEDSAMYFCASSELASYGYTFGSGTRLTVV.

The CDR3 here is CASSLGGGSGTGELFF. As DNA, the CDR3 is TGTGCCAGCAGCTTGGGGGGGGGCAGCGGGACCGGGGAGCTGTTTTTT. The V and J genes are TRBV7-3 and TRBJ2-2; a possible D gene is TRBD2 (7 bases). Germline V gene data show CDR1 as SGHTA and CDR2 as FQGTGA. This CDR3 has 16 amino acids. The germline V and J ends were trimmed by 3 bases and 5 bases, with 16 bases remaining between them.

The CDR3 sequence: CATSGGYNEQFF. The CDR3 nucleotides are TGTGCGACTAGCGGGGGATACAATGAGCAGTTCTTC. The rearrangement uses TRBV30 and TRBJ2-1, with 12 bases matching TRBD2. The CDR3 runs 12 residues. The germline V gene encodes CDR1 GTSNPN and CDR2 SVGIG (reference sequence).

The CDR3: CASTITRAGTGMNTEAFF. The DNA for the CDR3 is TGTGCCAGCACCATTACGAGAGCCGGGACAGGGATGAACACTGAAGCTTTCTTT. The chain employs TRBV28 and TRBJ1-1, with 9 positions matching TRBD1. The CDR3 spans 18 residues. J gave up 0 bases and V 7 bases, and 15 bases lay outside the gene matches. Germline V gives CDR1 MDHEN, CDR2 SYDVKM. The entire variable domain, with the rest obtained from reference TRBV28 and TRBJ1-1, is as follows: DVKVTQSSRYLVKRTGEKVFLECVQDMDHENMFWYRQDPGLGLRLIYFSYDVKMKEKGDIPEGYSVSREKKERFSLILESASTNQTSMYLCASTITRAGTGMNTEAFFGQGTRLTVV.